Sequencing of this TCR beta chain was carried out in a study of molecular identifiers for immune sequencing clone quantification. As for this clonotype: Its specificity is not known.

CDR1 is MNHEY, CDR2 SVGEGT, per germline. There are 13 residues in the CDR3. Trimming took off 7 bases at V and 11 bases at J, with 18 bases between the two ends. Overall study results and limits: In naive cells, clones above 20 RNA copies held under 1% of molecules, whereas in effector cells they held over 98%. Underestimated sizes of highly expanded clones could result from identical TCR molecules that share a barcode.

When naive CD8 T cells were sorted, they were gated as CD8+CD4-CCR7+CD45RA+. Previously described methods with listed TCR primers produced the bulk TCR libraries. One entry per CDR3 protein, called by TCRdb with MiXCR from the PCR reads. The table shows about 510,000 distinct CDR3 sequences, with roughly 26% occurring only once. The V call is TRBV6-2 or TRBV6-3, the J call TRBJ2-1, with D perhaps TRBD2 (7 bases). The sequence was obtained from a human donor in good health. Some libraries in this study had Jurkat cell RNA spiked in. The sequenced sample consisted of naive CD8+ T cells from blood, with Jurkat cell RNA spiked in. Sample subset: FACS-sorted CD8+CD4-CCR7+CD45RA+ naive T cells. This CDR3 is CASTRDRGAKQFF. The CDR3 DNA sequence: TGTGCCAGCACCCGTGACCGGGGGGCCAAGCAGTTCTTC.